This T cell receptor (beta chain) was identified in a study of PD-1 blockade in classical Hodgkin lymphoma. In the study overall: It was nivolumab at 3 mg/kg, given intravenously every 2 weeks, that patients received. The study, taken as a whole, reports: Newly diagnosed patients were reported to exhibit reduced baseline TCR diversity relative to healthy donors. Only CD4+ TCR diversity, not CD8+, had risen significantly by C4D1.

Trimming took 3 bases from V and 16 from J, leaving 16 bases between them. The CDR3 is 12 residues long. Germline V gene sequence: CDR1 PRHDT, CDR2 FYEKMQ (reference sequence). Comment on this clone: What it binds is unknown.

Data came from immunoSEQ multiplex PCR; TCRdb stores just in-frame clones and leaves some out. This sample yields about 36,000 clones, of which roughly three quarters are seen a single time; 13% to 15% belongs to the top ten. Relapse was seen in all patients after autologous stem cell transplantation, and brentuximab vedotin exposure was variable. The TCR comes from a human donor with classical Hodgkin lymphoma. This rearrangement joins TRBV13 to TRBJ2-1; D possibly uses TRBD1 or TRBD2 (6 bases each). The sequences come from peripheral blood mononuclear cells (PBMCs), collected before the second cycle of nivolumab. Here the CDR3 reads CASSFRSGARFF. As DNA, the CDR3 is TGTGCCAGCAGCTTCCGCTCGGGGGCGCGTTTCTTC. The variable domain in full, completed from reference TRBV13 and TRBJ2-1, reads AAGVIQSPRHLIKEKRETATLKCYPIPRHDTVYWYQQGPGQDPQFLISFYEKMQSDKGSIPDRFSAQQFSDYHSELNMSSLELGDSALYFCASSFRSGARFFGPGTRLTVL.